Listed below are T cell receptor beta chains from one sample, sequenced in a study of human T cells and chemical hapten exposure. TCRdb reanalysed the RACE reads using MiXCR and keeps one entry per CDR3 protein. The sample carries over 70,000 distinct CDR3 sequences, about 8.5% recorded once. This specimen was whole blood, taken in connection with sensitization to the hapten diphenylcyclopropenone (DPC). The source of these receptors is a woman aged 45-65 years with alopecia areata. Some clones in this sample may be carry-over from other donors' samples. Each CDR3 is given with its conserved first and last residue. A D gene is named only where the DNA matches it firmly. Size is stated for part of the rows, as once, few or many counts, or as a class when the clone is expanded.

j_gene,v_gene,d_gene,abundance,CDR3aa,CDR3nt
TRBJ1-1,TRBV7-2,.,many,CASSLQGMGEAFF,TGTGCCAGCAGCTTACAGGGCATGGGTGAAGCTTTCTTT
TRBJ2-1,TRBV12-3/TRBV12-4,.,.,CASSRTPPGYNEQFF,TGTGCCAGCAGTCGGACGCCTCCAGGGTACAATGAGCAGTTCTTC
TRBJ2-4,TRBV11-2,TRBD2,.,CASSSWTSGISSNIQYF,TGTGCCAGCAGCTCCTGGACTAGCGGGATTTCCTCAAACATTCAGTACTTC
TRBJ2-5,TRBV5-4,TRBD2,.,CASSLGIAGVTQETQYF,TGTGCCAGCAGCTTGGGAATAGCGGGAGTCACCCAAGAGACCCAGTACTTC
TRBJ1-1,TRBV5-1,.,.,CASSSYSGTEAFF,TGCGCCAGCAGCTCATATTCGGGTACTGAAGCTTTCTTT
TRBJ2-1,TRBV29-1,TRBD1,many,CSVDDRGDEQFF,TGCAGCGTCGATGACAGGGGGGATGAGCAGTTCTTC
TRBJ2-3,TRBV18,TRBD1,many,CASSLGQGADTQYF,TGTGCCAGCTCACTTGGACAGGGGGCGGATACGCAGTATTTT
TRBJ2-6,TRBV18,.,.,CASSPLGRPLDNPSGANVLTF,TGTGCCAGCTCACCACTGGGCCGCCCCCTCGACAACCCCTCTGGGGCCAACGTCCTGACTTTC
TRBJ2-7,TRBV10-3,TRBD2,few,CAISEPPGAGGNEQYF,TGTGCCATCAGTGAGCCCCCAGGAGCGGGGGGTAACGAGCAGTACTTC
TRBJ2-3,TRBV24-1,.,many,CATSAPALGRPDTQYF,TGTGCCACCAGTGCTCCCGCCTTGGGCAGGCCGGATACGCAGTATTTT
TRBJ1-1,TRBV14,TRBD1,.,CASSQAFRGTEAFF,TGTGCCAGCAGCCAAGCGTTCAGGGGGACTGAAGCTTTCTTT
TRBJ1-1,TRBV4-2,.,.,CASRYGGEAFF,TGTGCCAGCAGGTACGGGGGTGAAGCTTTCTTT
TRBJ2-4,TRBV19,.,few,CASSIRGGSLTKNIQYF,TGTGCCAGTAGTATCCGGGGAGGTTCGCTGACCAAAAACATTCAGTACTTC
TRBJ2-7,TRBV7-2,.,many,CASSLYNSYEQYF,TGTGCCAGCAGCTTATACAACTCCTACGAGCAGTACTTC
TRBJ2-3,TRBV12-3/TRBV12-4,.,.,CASSFGKDTQYF,TGTGCCAGCAGTTTTGGTAAAGATACGCAGTATTTT
TRBJ1-2,TRBV28,.,many,CASSLAIQLEINYGYTF,TGTGCCAGCAGTTTAGCGATTCAGCTTGAAATTAACTATGGCTACACCTTC
TRBJ1-2,TRBV12-3/TRBV12-4,TRBD1,many,CASSLMVTGRYGYTF,TGTGCCAGCAGTTTAATGGTGACAGGGCGGTATGGCTACACCTTC
TRBJ2-5,TRBV6-5,.,few,CASSYSVVETQYF,TGTGCCAGCAGTTACTCGGTAGTTGAGACCCAGTACTTC
TRBJ1-4,TRBV7-2,.,many,CASSLGENEKLFF,TGTGCCAGCAGCTTGGGGGAGAATGAAAAACTGTTTTTT
TRBJ1-2,TRBV29-1,.,many,CSVVSGDYGYTF,TGCAGCGTCGTCTCAGGAGACTATGGCTACACCTTC
TRBJ1-6,TRBV20-1,.,.,CSARKDGNSPLHF,TGCAGTGCTAGAAAGGACGGGAATTCACCCCTCCACTTT
TRBJ2-7,TRBV10-3,TRBD1,.,CAISEPTGTYEQYF,TGTGCCATCAGTGAGCCGACAGGGACCTACGAGCAGTACTTC
TRBJ2-3,TRBV9,TRBD2,many,CASSETSGPITDTQYF,TGTGCCAGCAGCGAGACTAGCGGGCCTATCACAGATACGCAGTATTTT
TRBJ1-2,TRBV3-1,.,many,CASSQGQTYGYTF,TGTGCCAGCAGCCAAGGACAGACCTATGGCTACACCTTC
TRBJ2-7,TRBV30,TRBD2,.,CAWDLAGGLTYEQYF,TGTGCCTGGGACCTAGCGGGAGGGTTAACCTACGAGCAGTACTTC
TRBJ2-7,TRBV21-1,.,.,CASSRSQGGGYEQYF,TGTGCCAGCAGCAGATCACAGGGGGGAGGATACGAGCAGTACTTC
TRBJ2-7,TRBV28,TRBD2,.,CASNPTSGRFSYEQYF,TGTGCCAGCAACCCGACTAGCGGGAGGTTCTCCTACGAGCAGTACTTC
TRBJ1-1,TRBV29-1,.,many,CSFSKEAEAFF,TGCAGCTTCTCCAAGGAAGCTGAAGCTTTCTTT
TRBJ2-1,TRBV4-2,.,few,CASSQDRRGLEQFF,TGTGCCAGCAGCCAAGATCGACGGGGGCTTGAGCAGTTCTTC
TRBJ2-7,TRBV18,TRBD1,.,CASSPGTGPTKLSEQYF,TGTGCCAGCTCACCCGGGACAGGGCCTACTAAACTCTCGGAGCAGTACTTC
TRBJ1-1,TRBV5-4,TRBD1,few,CASSFPERQGSNTEAFF,TGTGCCAGCAGCTTCCCCGAGAGACAGGGTTCGAACACTGAAGCTTTCTTT
TRBJ2-1,TRBV12-3/TRBV12-4,.,few,CASTDAGMLLDEQFF,TGTGCCAGCACCGACGCGGGTATGCTACTGGATGAGCAGTTCTTC
TRBJ2-7,TRBV29-1,.,.,CSVTGFSYEQYF,TGCAGCGTTACCGGTTTCTCCTACGAGCAGTACTTC
TRBJ1-2,TRBV5-8,.,many,CASSKTGFYGYTF,TGTGCCAGCAGCAAGACAGGTTTCTATGGCTACACCTTC
TRBJ2-3,TRBV5-4,.,.,CASSPPLSLRAGAEDTQYF,TGTGCCAGCAGCCCTCCCCTTTCGTTGAGGGCCGGGGCGGAGGATACGCAGTATTTT
TRBJ1-6,TRBV12-3/TRBV12-4,.,many,CASSLGQVYNSPLHF,TGTGCCAGCAGTTTGGGCCAGGTCTATAATTCACCCCTCCACTTT
TRBJ1-6,TRBV4-1,.,.,CASSIGTPEDSPLHF,TGCGCCAGCAGCATCGGGACCCCGGAAGACTCACCCCTCCACTTT
TRBJ2-3,TRBV27,TRBD2,many,CASSSSGRVTDTQYF,TGTGCCAGCAGCTCTAGCGGGAGAGTGACAGATACGCAGTATTTT
TRBJ2-4,TRBV28,TRBD2,.,CASSLEGSGIGNIQYF,TGTGCCAGCAGTTTGGAGGGCAGCGGGATTGGAAACATTCAGTACTTC
TRBJ2-5,TRBV7-8,TRBD1,few,CASSPLDRGLGETQYF,TGTGCCAGCAGCCCACTAGACAGGGGGCTAGGAGAGACCCAGTACTTC
TRBJ2-1,TRBV3-1,TRBD2,.,CASSHQTSGINEQFF,TGTGCCAGCAGCCATCAGACTAGCGGGATAAATGAGCAGTTCTTC
TRBJ1-1,TRBV7-6,.,few,CASSLYGAEAFF,TGTGCCAGCAGTCTATACGGGGCTGAAGCTTTCTTT
TRBJ1-5,TRBV9,.,.,CASSDGSSQHF,TGTGCCAGCAGCGACGGTAGTTCCCAGCATTTT
TRBJ2-1,TRBV19,TRBD2,.,CASTIAGGPGNEQFF,TGTGCCAGTACAATAGCGGGAGGGCCCGGCAATGAGCAGTTCTTC